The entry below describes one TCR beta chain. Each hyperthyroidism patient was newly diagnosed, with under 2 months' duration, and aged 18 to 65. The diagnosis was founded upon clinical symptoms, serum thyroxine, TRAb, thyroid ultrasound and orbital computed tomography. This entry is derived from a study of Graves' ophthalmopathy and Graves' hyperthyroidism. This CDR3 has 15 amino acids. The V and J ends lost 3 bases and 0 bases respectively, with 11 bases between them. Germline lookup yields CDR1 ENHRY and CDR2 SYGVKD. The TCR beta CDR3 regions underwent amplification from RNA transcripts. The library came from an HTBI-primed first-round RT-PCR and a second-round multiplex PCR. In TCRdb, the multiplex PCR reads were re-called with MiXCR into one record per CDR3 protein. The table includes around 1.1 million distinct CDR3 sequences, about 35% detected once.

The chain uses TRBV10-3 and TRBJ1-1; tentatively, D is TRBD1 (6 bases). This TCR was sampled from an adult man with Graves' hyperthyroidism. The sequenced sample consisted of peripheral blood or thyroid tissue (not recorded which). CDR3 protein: CAISELTGLNTEAFF. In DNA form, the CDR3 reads TGTGCCATCAGTGAACTCACAGGGCTGAACACTGAAGCTTTCTTT.